One sample yielded the 10 T cell receptor beta chains listed below, sequenced in a study of T cell repertoires in cytomegalovirus infection. These receptors' targets are unknown. One entry per CDR3 protein, called by TCRdb with MiXCR from the reads. The sample yields fewer than 950,000 distinct CDR3 sequences, over 25% seen once. The sample here was cultured CD8+ T cells from PBMCs, taken from culture after CMV antigen stimulation. All receptors come from a human donor in good health (CMV status not recorded). Some clones in this sample may be carry-over from other donors' samples.

This clonotype was detected many times. At one end the junction does not follow the germline gene, possibly because of a read error. The gene calls are TRBV4-1 and TRBJ1-1; no clear D gene. The CDR3 is 13 amino acids. Germline CDR1 and CDR2: MGHRA and YSYEKL. The CDR3 spells CASSHPGNTEAFF. The CDR3 region has the DNA TGTGCCAGCAGCCACCCAGGTAACACTGAAGCTTTCTTT.

The chain combines TRBV6-2 or TRBV6-3 with TRBJ2-2; no firm D call. Germline CDR1 reads MNHEY; CDR2 reads SVGEGT. V lost 3 bases and J lost 3, with 17 bases in between. The CDR3 runs 17 residues. The CDR3 here is CASSYQNNLAHTGELFF. DNA for the CDR3: TGTGCCAGCAGTTATCAAAACAACTTGGCCCACACCGGGGAGCTGTTTTTT.

The sample holds many counts of this clonotype. The gene calls are TRBV10-3 and TRBJ1-6, with TRBD1 matching over 9 bases. This CDR3 comprises 15 residues. V shed 6 bases, J shed 4 bases, and the junction held 4 bases outside the gene matches. Per germline, CDR1 ENHRY and CDR2 SYGVKD. The CDR3 here is CAIRPGQGYNSPLHF. The CDR3 DNA is TGTGCCATCAGACCGGGACAGGGATATAATTCACCCCTCCACTTT.

The chain employs TRBV12-3 or TRBV12-4 and TRBJ2-1; perhaps TRBD1 as D (6 bases). The CDR3 consists of 14 residues. V was clipped by 2 bases and J by 5 bases, with 10 bases between them. The CDR3 DNA reads TGTGCCAGCAGTTTAAGCAGGGGCAACAATGAGCAGTTCTTC. Its translation is CASSLSRGNNEQFF.

The V call is TRBV23-1, the J call TRBJ2-1, with a weak D call TRBD2 (5 bases). TRBV23-1 is an ORF, and what it does is uncertain. The CDR3 has 16 amino acids. V lost 3 bases to trimming and J lost 3 bases, with 15 bases between them. DNA for the CDR3: TGCGCCAGCAGTCATAATCCCGGGAACTACTACAATGAGCAGTTCTTC. Its protein is CASSHNPGNYYNEQFF.

The rearrangement joins TRBV6-5 to TRBJ1-2; D is possibly TRBD1 (5 bases). CDR1 MNHEY and CDR2 SVGAGI come from the germline V gene. The V gene lost 5 bases and the J gene lost 4 bases, with 11 bases spanning the gap. The CDR3 is made up of 13 amino acids. The CDR3 sequence: CASSTRETYGYTF. The CDR3 nucleotides are TGTGCCAGCAGTACCAGGGAGACCTATGGCTACACCTTC.

Written as DNA, the CDR3 is TGTGCCAGCAGTTTAAACTCGAATGAGGGCTACACCTTC. Amino acids: CASSLNSNEGYTF. This sequence joins TRBV12-3 or TRBV12-4 and TRBJ1-2; D is ambiguous. Between the trimmed V and J ends, which lost 2 bases and 8 bases, there was a span of 12 bases. CDR3 size: 13 residues.

This clonotype was observed at least ten times. The J gene is TRBJ2-5, the V gene TRBV7-3; 13 nucleotides align to TRBD2. V was clipped by 3 bases and J by 3 bases; unmatched bases: 7. There are 17 residues in the CDR3. The V gene's germline CDR1 is SGHTA and CDR2 FQGTGA. The CDR3 sequence is CASSLGTSGTIKETQYF. The CDR3, as DNA: TGTGCCAGCAGCTTGGGGACTAGCGGGACCATTAAAGAGACCCAGTACTTC. The variable domain in full, with the rest retrieved from reference TRBV7-3 and TRBJ2-5, is GAGVSQTPSNKVTEKGKYVELRCDPISGHTALYWYRQSLGQGPEFLIYFQGTGAADDSGLPNDRFFAVRPEGSVSTLKIQRTERGDSAVYLCASSLGTSGTIKETQYFGPGTRLLVL.

The CDR3 DNA is TGTGCCAGCAGTTTACGCTCATTGGATACGCAGTATTTT. Its protein is CASSLRSLDTQYF. The chain joins TRBV28 to TRBJ2-3; D is ambiguous. CDR1 and CDR2 from the germline V gene are MDHEN and SYDVKM. This CDR3 contains 13 residues. V was trimmed by 2 bases and J by 6 bases, leaving 9 bases between them.

The J gene is TRBJ1-6, the V gene TRBV14; 7 nucleotides agree with TRBD1. V was pared by 3 bases and J by 2 bases, with 7 bases of the junction left unmatched. From germline, CDR1 is SGHDN and CDR2 FVKESK. This CDR3 has 17 residues. DNA of the CDR3: TGTGCCAGCAGCCAGGCAAACAGGGGTCCCTATAATTCACCCCTCCACTTT. Translating gives CASSQANRGPYNSPLHF.